These T cell receptor beta chains were read from a single sample in a study of blood T cell repertoires in COVID-19. Clones were read by immunoSEQ multiplex PCR, and TCRdb kept only the in-frame ones, dropping some. The sample holds 250,000 to 350,000 clones; 75% to 95% are singletons and the top ten take around 1.1%. The sample consisted of PBMCs or T cells enriched from blood (not recorded which). The receptors were gathered from a woman aged 30 to 39 who had recovered from COVID-19. Each CDR3 is given with its conserved first and last residue. Each record gives: D gene, J gene, clone size, V gene, CDR3 DNA, CDR3 protein. A D gene is named only where the DNA matches it firmly. Only some rows state a clone size, as once, few, many or a class for expanded clones.

. TRBJ2-3 few TRBV5-1 TGCGCCAGCAGCTTGGACGGGACTAGCACAGATACGCAGTATTTT CASSLDGTSTDTQYF
TRBD2 TRBJ2-5 few TRBV20-1 TGCAGTGCTAGTTTGGCGGGAGGGATTAGAGAGACCCAGTACTTC CSASLAGGIRETQYF
. TRBJ2-2 few TRBV6-2/TRBV6-3 TGTGCCAGCAGTCTACCCGCTTACAGGACGAACACCGGGGAGCTGTTTTTT CASSLPAYRTNTGELFF
TRBD1 TRBJ2-7 . TRBV19 TGTGCCAGTAGCCCCCTCCGGGACAGGGGTCACGAGCAGTACTTC CASSPLRDRGHEQYF
. TRBJ2-2 . TRBV10-3 TGTGCCATCACGGTCGCGGGAAACACCGGGGAGCTGTTTTTT CAITVAGNTGELFF
. TRBJ2-1 . TRBV29-1 TGCAGCGTTGAAGCCCGGGACTTTTCCTCCTACAATGAGCAGTTCTTC CSVEARDFSSYNEQFF
. TRBJ2-1 . TRBV7-8 TGTGCCAGCAGCTCCGGACAGAACAATGAGCAGTTCTTC CASSSGQNNEQFF
TRBD2 TRBJ2-1 . TRBV11-3 TGTGCCAGTTCCTCGGGACTAGCGGACTACAATGAGCAGTTCTTC CASSSGLADYNEQFF
. TRBJ2-7 . TRBV6-2/TRBV6-3 TGTGCCAGCAGTTACTTCGGGGATCGGTACGAGCAGTACTTC CASSYFGDRYEQYF
. TRBJ1-1 . TRBV7-2 TGTGCCAGCAGCTTAGCGGCGGGGAGGGGACCTAACGCTGAAGCTTTCTTT CASSLAAGRGPNAEAFF
TRBD2 TRBJ2-3 . TRBV7-6 TGTGCCAGCAGCTTAATAGCGGGAGGGCCCGCAGATACGCAGTATTTT CASSLIAGGPADTQYF
. TRBJ2-7 . TRBV28 TGTGCCAGCAGCCCTAGAAGCGAGCAGTACTTC CASSPRSEQYF
TRBD1 TRBJ2-7 many TRBV6-2/TRBV6-3 TGTGCCAGCAGCGCGGGACAGGGCTCCCACGAGCAGTACTTC CASSAGQGSHEQYF
. TRBJ1-2 . TRBV3-1/TRBV3-2 TGTGCCAGCAGCCATGGGTTGGAGGGCTACACCTTC CASSHGLEGYTF
. TRBJ1-1 . TRBV27 TGTGCCAGCAGTTTGGTCCACCGGAGCAACACTGAAGCTTTCTTT CASSLVHRSNTEAFF
TRBD2 TRBJ2-3 . TRBV27 TGTGCCAGCAGTTTATTGGGCCTAGCGGGAGCAACAGAAATGGATACGCAGTATTTT CASSLLGLAGATEMDTQYF
. TRBJ2-5 . TRBV4-3 TGCGCCAGCAGCCAAGATGAGAGGGCTAGCGAAGAGACCCAGTACTTC CASSQDERASEETQYF
TRBD1 TRBJ1-2 . TRBV13 TGTGCCAGCAGCGAAATGGGACAGGGGGGGGATGGCTACACCTTC CASSEMGQGGDGYTF
TRBD2 TRBJ2-2 . TRBV7-9 TGTGCCAGCAGCTTAGAAGCGGGATTTGCCGGGGAGCTGTTTTTT CASSLEAGFAGELFF
TRBD1 TRBJ1-2 . TRBV29-1 TGCAGCGTTGATGACAGGGGAGATGGCTACACCTTC CSVDDRGDGYTF
TRBD1 TRBJ1-5 . TRBV18 TGTGCCAGCTCACCACCGAGAAGAAGGGACAGGGGGTCCGATAGCAATCAGCCCCAGCATTTT CASSPPRRRDRGSDSNQPQHF
TRBD2 TRBJ2-1 . TRBV14 TGTGCCAGCAGCCTCTGGGGGGGACGAAACAATGAGCAGTTCTTC CASSLWGGRNNEQFF
TRBD1 TRBJ1-2 . TRBV2 TGTGCCAGCAGTCCCGGGACAGGGTTCGGTGGCTACACCTTC CASSPGTGFGGYTF
TRBD2 TRBJ2-1 . TRBV7-9 TGTGCCAGCAGCTTTTCCGGGACTAGCGGGAACAATGAGCAGTTCTTC CASSFSGTSGNNEQFF
. TRBJ1-5 . TRBV18 TGTGCCAGCTCACCAGGGCGGGGTAGCAATCAGCCCCAGCATTTT CASSPGRGSNQPQHF
. TRBJ1-2 . TRBV10-3 TGTGCCATCGGCGGGGGAGGGTATGGCTACACCTTC CAIGGGGYGYTF
TRBD1 TRBJ2-7 . TRBV5-4 TGTGCCAGCAGCTTGTCAGGGGGATTCTACGAGCAGTACTTC CASSLSGGFYEQYF
. TRBJ2-1 . TRBV10-3 TGTGCCATCAGTGAACCCCGCGGTGAGGACAATGAGCAGTTCTTC CAISEPRGEDNEQFF
. TRBJ1-3 . TRBV19 TGTGCCAGTAGTATCTTGGGGCTCGGAAACACCATATATTTT CASSILGLGNTIYF
. TRBJ1-2 . TRBV5-8 TGTGCCAGCAGCAACAGACAGGTGAATGGCTACACCTTC CASSNRQVNGYTF
TRBD2 TRBJ2-7 . TRBV7-2 TGTGCCAGCAGCTTAGCGGATGGGTCCCCCCTACTAGCGGGCGCCTACGAGCAGTACTTC CASSLADGSPLLAGAYEQYF